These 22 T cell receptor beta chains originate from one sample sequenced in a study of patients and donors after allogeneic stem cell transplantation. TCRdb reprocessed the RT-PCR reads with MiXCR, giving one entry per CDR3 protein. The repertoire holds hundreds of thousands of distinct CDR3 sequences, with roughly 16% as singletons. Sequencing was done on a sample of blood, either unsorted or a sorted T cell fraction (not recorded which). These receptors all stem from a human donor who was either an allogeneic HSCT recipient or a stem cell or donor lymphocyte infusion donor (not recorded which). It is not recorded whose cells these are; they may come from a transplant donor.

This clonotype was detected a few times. In DNA form, the CDR3 reads TGTGCCAGCAGTGGGAGACAGTTCCCTCAGCCCCAGCATTTT. Translating it yields CASSGRQFPQPQHF. This sequence joins TRBV2 and TRBJ1-5; D is perhaps TRBD1 (5 bases). V gave up 4 bases and J gave up 6 bases, with 13 bases separating them. CDR3 length equals 14 residues. Germline lookup yields CDR1 SNHLY and CDR2 FYNNEI.

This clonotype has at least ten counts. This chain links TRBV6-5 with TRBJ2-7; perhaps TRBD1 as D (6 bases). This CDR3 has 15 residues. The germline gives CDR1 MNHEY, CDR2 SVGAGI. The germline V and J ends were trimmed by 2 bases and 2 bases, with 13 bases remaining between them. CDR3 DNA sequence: TGTGCCAGCAGTTACCTTTCCAGGGGTGCCTACGAGCAGTACTTC. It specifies CASSYLSRGAYEQYF.

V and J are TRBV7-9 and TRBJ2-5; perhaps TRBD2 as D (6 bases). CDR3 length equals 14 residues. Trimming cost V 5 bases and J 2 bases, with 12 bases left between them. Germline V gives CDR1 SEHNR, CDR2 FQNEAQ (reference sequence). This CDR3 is CASSDRDSQETQYF. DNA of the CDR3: TGTGCCAGCAGCGACCGGGACTCACAAGAGACCCAGTACTTC.

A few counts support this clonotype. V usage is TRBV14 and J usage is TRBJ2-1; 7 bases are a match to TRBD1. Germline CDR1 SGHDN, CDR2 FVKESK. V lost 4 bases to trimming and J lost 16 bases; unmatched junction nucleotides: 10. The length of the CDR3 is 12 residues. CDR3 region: CASSLQGPGTFF. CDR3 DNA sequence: TGTGCCAGCAGCCTACAGGGGCCGGGTACCTTCTTC.

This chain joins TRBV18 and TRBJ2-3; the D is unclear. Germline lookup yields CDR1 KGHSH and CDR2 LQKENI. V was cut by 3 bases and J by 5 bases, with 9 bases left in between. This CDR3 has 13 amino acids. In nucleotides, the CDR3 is TGTGCCAGCTCACCGTTATTGAAAGATACGCAGTATTTT. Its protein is CASSPLLKDTQYF. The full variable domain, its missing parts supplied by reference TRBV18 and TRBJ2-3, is NAGVMQNPRHLVRRRGQEARLRCSPMKGHSHVYWYRQLPEEGLKFMVYLQKENIIDESGMPKERFSAEFPKEGPSILRIQQVVRGDSAAYFCASSPLLKDTQYFGPGTRLTVL.

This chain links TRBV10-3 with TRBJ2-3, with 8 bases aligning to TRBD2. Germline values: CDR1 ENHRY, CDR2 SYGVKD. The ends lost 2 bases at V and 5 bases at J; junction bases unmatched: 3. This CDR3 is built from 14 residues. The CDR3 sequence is CAISEVAGIDTQYF. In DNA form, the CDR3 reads TGTGCCATCAGTGAGGTAGCGGGAATAGATACGCAGTATTTT.

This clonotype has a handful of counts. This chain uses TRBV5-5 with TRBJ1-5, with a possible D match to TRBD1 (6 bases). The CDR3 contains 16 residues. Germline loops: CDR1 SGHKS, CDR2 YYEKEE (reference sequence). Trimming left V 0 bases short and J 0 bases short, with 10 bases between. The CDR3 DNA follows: TGTGCCAGCAGCTTGGTAGGGGGTGATAGCAATCAGCCCCAGCATTTT. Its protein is CASSLVGGDSNQPQHF.

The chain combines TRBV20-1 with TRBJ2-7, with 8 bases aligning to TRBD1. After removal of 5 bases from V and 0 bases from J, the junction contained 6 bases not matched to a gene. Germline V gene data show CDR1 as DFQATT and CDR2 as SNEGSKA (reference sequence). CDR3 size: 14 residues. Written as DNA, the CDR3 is TGCAGTGCTGTGGACAGGGCGACCTCCTACGAGCAGTACTTC. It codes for CSAVDRATSYEQYF.

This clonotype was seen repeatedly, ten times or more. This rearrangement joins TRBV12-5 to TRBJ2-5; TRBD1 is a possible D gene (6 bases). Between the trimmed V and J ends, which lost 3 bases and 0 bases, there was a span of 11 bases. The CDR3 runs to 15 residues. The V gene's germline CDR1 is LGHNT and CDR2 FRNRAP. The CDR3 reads CASGFDRKYQETQYF. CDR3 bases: TGTGCTAGTGGTTTCGACAGGAAGTACCAAGAGACCCAGTACTTC.

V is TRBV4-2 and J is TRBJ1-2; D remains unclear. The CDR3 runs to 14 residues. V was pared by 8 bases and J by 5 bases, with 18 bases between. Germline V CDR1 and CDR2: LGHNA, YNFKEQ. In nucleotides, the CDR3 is TGTGCCAGCGCCGTTGAGTATGGAAAATATGGCTACACCTTC. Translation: CASAVEYGKYGYTF.

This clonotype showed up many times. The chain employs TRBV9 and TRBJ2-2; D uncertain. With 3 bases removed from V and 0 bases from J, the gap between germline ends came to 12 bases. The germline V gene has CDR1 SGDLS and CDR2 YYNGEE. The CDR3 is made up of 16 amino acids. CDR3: CASSADWIANTGELFF. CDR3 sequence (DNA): TGTGCCAGCAGCGCTGACTGGATCGCGAACACCGGGGAGCTGTTTTTT.

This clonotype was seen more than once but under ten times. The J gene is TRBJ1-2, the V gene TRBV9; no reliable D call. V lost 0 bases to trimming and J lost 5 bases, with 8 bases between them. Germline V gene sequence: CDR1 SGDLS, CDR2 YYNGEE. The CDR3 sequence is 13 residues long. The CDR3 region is CASSVEQNYGYTF. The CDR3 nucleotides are TGTGCCAGCAGCGTAGAACAAAATTATGGCTACACCTTC.

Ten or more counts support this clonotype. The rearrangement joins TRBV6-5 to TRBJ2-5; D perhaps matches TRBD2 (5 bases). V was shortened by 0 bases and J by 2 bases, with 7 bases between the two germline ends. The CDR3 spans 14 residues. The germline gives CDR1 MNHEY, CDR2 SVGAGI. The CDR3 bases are TGTGCCAGCAGTTACTCAGGGAGACAAGAGACCCAGTACTTC. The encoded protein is CASSYSGRQETQYF.

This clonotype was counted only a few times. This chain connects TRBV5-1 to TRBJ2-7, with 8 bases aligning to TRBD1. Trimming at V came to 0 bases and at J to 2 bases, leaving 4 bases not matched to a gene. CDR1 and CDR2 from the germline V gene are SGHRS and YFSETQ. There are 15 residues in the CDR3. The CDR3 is CASSLESDRAYEQYF. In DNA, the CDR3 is TGCGCCAGCAGCTTGGAATCGGACAGGGCCTACGAGCAGTACTTC.

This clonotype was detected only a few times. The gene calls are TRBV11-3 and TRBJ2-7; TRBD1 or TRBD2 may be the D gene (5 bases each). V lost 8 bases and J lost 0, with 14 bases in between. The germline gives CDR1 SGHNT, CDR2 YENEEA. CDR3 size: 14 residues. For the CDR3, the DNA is TGTGCCAGCCGGGATCAGGGCCTCTCCTACGAGCAGTACTTC. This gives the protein CASRDQGLSYEQYF.

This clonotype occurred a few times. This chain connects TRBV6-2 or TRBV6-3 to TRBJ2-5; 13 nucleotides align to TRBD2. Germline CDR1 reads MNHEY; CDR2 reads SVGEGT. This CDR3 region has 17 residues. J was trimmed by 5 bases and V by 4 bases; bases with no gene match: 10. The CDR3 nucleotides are TGTGCCAGCAGTTCTTGGACTAGCGGGGGACGCACGGAGACCCAGTACTTC. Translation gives CASSSWTSGGRTETQYF.

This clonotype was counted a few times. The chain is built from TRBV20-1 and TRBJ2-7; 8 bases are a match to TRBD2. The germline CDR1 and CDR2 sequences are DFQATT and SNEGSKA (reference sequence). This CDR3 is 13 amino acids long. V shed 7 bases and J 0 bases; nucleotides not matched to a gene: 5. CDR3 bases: TGCAGTGTCCGGCTAGCGGGCTCCTACGAGCAGTACTTC. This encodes CSVRLAGSYEQYF.

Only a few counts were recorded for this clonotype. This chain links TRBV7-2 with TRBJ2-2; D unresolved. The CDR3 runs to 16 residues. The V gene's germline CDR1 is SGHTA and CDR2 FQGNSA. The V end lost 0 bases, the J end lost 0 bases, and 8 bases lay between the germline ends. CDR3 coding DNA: TGTGCCAGCAGCTTAGCGGCTGGACCGAACACCGGGGAGCTGTTTTTT. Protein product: CASSLAAGPNTGELFF.

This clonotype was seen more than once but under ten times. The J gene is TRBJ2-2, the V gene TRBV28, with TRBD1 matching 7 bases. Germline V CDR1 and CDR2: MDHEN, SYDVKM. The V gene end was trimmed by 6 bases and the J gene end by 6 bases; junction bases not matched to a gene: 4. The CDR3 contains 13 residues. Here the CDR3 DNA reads TGTGCCAGCAGGGGGACAGCGCCCGGGGAGCTGTTTTTT. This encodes CASRGTAPGELFF. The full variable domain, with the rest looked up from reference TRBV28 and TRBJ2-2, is DVKVTQSSRYLVKRTGEKVFLECVQDMDHENMFWYRQDPGLGLRLIYFSYDVKMKEKGDIPEGYSVSREKKERFSLILESASTNQTSMYLCASRGTAPGELFFGEGSRLTVL.

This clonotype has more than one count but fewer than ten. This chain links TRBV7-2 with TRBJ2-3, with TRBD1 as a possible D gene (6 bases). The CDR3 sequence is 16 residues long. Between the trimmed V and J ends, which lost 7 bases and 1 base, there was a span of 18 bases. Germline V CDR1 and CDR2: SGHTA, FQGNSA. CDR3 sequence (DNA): TGTGCCAGCATCTTCCGGATCAGGGGAGGCACAGATACGCAGTATTTT. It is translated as CASIFRIRGGTDTQYF.

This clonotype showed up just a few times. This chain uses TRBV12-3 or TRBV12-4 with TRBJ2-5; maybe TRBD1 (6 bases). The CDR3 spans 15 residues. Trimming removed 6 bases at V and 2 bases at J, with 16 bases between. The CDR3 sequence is CASSPDRLIQETQYF. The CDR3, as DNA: TGTGCCAGCAGCCCGGACAGACTAATACAAGAGACCCAGTACTTC.

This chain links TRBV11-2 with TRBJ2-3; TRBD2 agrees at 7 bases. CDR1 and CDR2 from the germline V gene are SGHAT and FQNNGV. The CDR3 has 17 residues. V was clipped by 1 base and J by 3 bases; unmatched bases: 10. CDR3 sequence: CASSLGEAGPTTDTQYF. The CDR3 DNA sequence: TGTGCCAGCAGCTTAGGGGAAGCGGGGCCAACGACAGATACGCAGTATTTT. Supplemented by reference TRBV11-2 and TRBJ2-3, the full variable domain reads EAGVAQSPRYKIIEKRQSVAFWCNPISGHATLYWYQQILGQGPKLLIQFQNNGVVDDSQLPKDRFSAERLKGVDSTLKIQPAKLEDSAVYLCASSLGEAGPTTDTQYFGPGTRLTVL.